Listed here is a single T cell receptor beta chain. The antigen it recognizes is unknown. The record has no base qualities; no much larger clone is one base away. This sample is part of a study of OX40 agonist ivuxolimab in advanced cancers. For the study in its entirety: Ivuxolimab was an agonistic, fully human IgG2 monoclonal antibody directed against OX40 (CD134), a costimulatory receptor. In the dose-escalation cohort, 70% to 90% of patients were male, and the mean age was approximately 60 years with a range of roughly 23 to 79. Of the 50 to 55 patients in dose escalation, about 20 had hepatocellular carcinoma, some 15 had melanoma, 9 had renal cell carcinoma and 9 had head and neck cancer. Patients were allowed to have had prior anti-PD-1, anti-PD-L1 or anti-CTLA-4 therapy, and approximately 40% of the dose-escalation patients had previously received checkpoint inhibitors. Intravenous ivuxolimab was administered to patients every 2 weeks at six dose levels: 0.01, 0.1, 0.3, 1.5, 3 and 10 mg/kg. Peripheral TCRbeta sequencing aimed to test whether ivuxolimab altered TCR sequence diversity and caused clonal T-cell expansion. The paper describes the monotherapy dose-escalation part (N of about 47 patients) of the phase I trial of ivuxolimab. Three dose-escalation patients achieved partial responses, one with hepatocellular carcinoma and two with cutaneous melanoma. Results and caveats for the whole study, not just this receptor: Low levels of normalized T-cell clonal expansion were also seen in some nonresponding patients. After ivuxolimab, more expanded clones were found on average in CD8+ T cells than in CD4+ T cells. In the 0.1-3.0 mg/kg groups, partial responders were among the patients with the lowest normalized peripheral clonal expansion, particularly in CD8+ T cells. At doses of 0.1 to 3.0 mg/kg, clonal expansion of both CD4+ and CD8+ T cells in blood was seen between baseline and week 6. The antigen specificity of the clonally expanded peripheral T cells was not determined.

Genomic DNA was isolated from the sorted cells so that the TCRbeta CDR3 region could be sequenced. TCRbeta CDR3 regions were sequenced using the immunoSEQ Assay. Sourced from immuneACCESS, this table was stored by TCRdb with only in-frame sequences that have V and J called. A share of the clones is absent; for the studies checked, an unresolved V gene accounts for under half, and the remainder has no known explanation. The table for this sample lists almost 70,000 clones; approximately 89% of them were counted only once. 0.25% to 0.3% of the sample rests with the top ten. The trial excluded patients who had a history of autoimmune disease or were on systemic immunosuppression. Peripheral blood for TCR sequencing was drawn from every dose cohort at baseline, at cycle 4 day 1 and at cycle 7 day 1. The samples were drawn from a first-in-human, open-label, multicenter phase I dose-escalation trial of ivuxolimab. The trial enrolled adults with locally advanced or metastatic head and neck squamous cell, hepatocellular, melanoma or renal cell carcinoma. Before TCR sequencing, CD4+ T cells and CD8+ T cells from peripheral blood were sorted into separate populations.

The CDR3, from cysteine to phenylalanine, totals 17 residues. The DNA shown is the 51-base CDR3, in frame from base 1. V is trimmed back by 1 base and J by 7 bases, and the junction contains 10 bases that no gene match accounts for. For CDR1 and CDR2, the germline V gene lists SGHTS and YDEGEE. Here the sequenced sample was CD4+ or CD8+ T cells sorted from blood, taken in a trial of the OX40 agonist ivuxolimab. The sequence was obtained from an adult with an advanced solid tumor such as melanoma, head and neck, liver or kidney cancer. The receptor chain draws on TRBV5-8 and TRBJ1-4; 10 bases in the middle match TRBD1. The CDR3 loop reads CASSLSLLDRGGEKLFF. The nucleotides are TGTGCCAGCAGCTTGTCCCTCTTGGACAGGGGGGGTGAAAAACTGTTTTTT.